This TCR beta chain was captured by sequencing in a study of T-cell memory formation after mild COVID-19. From the 5' RACE reads, TCRdb called clonotypes with MiXCR, one entry per CDR3 protein. The table records roughly 310,000 distinct CDR3 sequences, more than 15% of them present only once. Findings of the study overall: Clones contracting across day 15 to 85 had a balanced CD4/CD8 profile; later expanding clones leaned CD4+.

This clonotype showed up many times. Its target is not known. Germline assignment: CDR1 SEHNR and CDR2 FQNEAQ (reference sequence). This CDR3 has 13 residues. The V segment lost 3 bases and the J segment 4 bases; nucleotides outside the gene matches: 1. The chain combines TRBV7-9 with TRBJ2-5, with 8 bases identical to TRBD2. Source material: PBMCs or a T cell subset sorted from them (not recorded which). The sequence was collected from a young man who had mild COVID-19 (a few samples of this study predate the infection). Cell type and time point are not known. For the CDR3, the DNA is TGTGCCAGCAGCTTCGGGGGGGCAGAGACCCAGTACTTC. Amino acid sequence: CASSFGGAETQYF. The whole variable domain, remainder taken from reference TRBV7-9 and TRBJ2-5, is DTGVSQNPRHKITKRGQNVTFRCDPISEHNRLYWYRQTLGQGPEFLTYFQNEAQLEKSRLLSDRFSAERPKGSFSTLEIQRTEQGDSAMYLCASSFGGAETQYFGPGTRLLVL.